This TCR beta chain was captured by sequencing in a study of blood T cell repertoires in COVID-19. Original data processing: It was from reference gene primer amplification that nucleated cell counts were estimated. Repertoires were generated with immunoSEQ multiplex PCR, while TCRdb's copy carries only in-frame clones and drops some. Clonal size and the V and J genes are those of that table, whereas D and trimming came from the DNA. The table records around 460,000 clones, roughly 89% of them present only once. V shed 5 bases, J shed 3 bases, and the junction held 16 bases outside the gene matches. Germline V gene lookup returns CDR1 SGHAT and CDR2 FQNNGV. This CDR3 spans 17 amino acids.

This receptor was identified in a man younger than 35 with COVID-19, enrolled during active disease. V gene TRBV11-2 combines with J gene TRBJ2-7, with TRBD2 identical over 7 bases. Specimen: peripheral blood. DNA for the CDR3: TGTGCCAGCAGCCCCTCCTCCCCGGCGGGAGTGGGCTACGAGCAGTACTTC. This translates into CASSPSSPAGVGYEQYF.